The rows below give T cell receptor beta chains drawn from one sample of a study of T cell repertoires in cytomegalovirus infection. TCRdb re-analysed the reads in MiXCR, keeping a single row per CDR3 protein. The data contain about 180,000 distinct CDR3 sequences, 13% to 15% of them singletons. Sequencing used PBMCs. The receptors here all came from a human donor in good health (CMV status not recorded). Some clones in this sample may be carry-over from other donors' samples. Each CDR3 is given with its conserved first and last residue. A D gene is named only where the DNA matches it firmly. Clone size is given for some rows only: seen once, a few or many times, or a class if the clone is expanded.

TRBV14	NA	TRBJ1-1	many	CASSQAGKGGEAFF	TGTGCCAGCAGCCAAGCTGGGAAGGGTGGTGAAGCTTTCTTT
TRBV2	TRBD1	TRBJ2-7	many	CASNGQGSYEQYF	TGTGCCAGCAACGGACAGGGGTCCTACGAGCAGTACTTC
TRBV20-1	NA	TRBJ1-5	few	CSARDNGRYSNQPQHF	TGCAGTGCTAGAGATAACGGCAGATATAGCAATCAGCCCCAGCATTTT
TRBV24-1	NA	TRBJ1-2	few	CATSFGPGYGYTF	TGTGCCACCAGTTTCGGACCTGGCTATGGCTACACCTTC
TRBV6-2/TRBV6-3	TRBD2	TRBJ2-3	many	CASSYPAGGPSTDTQYF	TGTGCCAGCAGTTATCCAGCGGGAGGGCCGAGCACAGATACGCAGTATTTT
TRBV7-3	NA	TRBJ1-3	few	CASSLQAVGNTIYF	TGTGCCAGCAGCCTTCAGGCGGTTGGAAACACCATATATTTT
TRBV12-3/TRBV12-4	TRBD2	TRBJ2-1	NA	CASGTSGRAFELFF	TGTGCCAGCGGCACTAGCGGGAGGGCTTTTGAGCTGTTCTTC
TRBV7-3	NA	TRBJ2-3	many	CASSLRAAARTDTQYF	TGTGCCAGCAGCTTAAGGGCAGCGGCCCGCACAGATACGCAGTATTTT
TRBV7-3	TRBD1	TRBJ2-7	many	CASSRDRGYEQYF	TGTGCCAGCAGTCGGGACAGGGGCTACGAGCAGTACTTC
TRBV11-3	TRBD2	TRBJ2-2	many	CASSPGRGGELFF	TGTGCCAGCAGCCCCGGGAGGGGCGGGGAGCTGTTTTTT
TRBV29-1	TRBD1	TRBJ2-2	medium-sized	CSVEGPGGATGELFF	TGCAGCGTTGAAGGGCCAGGGGGCGCGACCGGGGAGCTGTTTTTT
TRBV12-3/TRBV12-4	TRBD2	TRBJ2-1	NA	CASNKRGALYEQFF	TGTGCCAGCAACAAGCGGGGGGCCCTTTATGAGCAGTTCTTC
TRBV5-1	TRBD1	TRBJ2-1	few	CASSLWTGVGNEQFF	TGCGCCAGCAGCTTGTGGACAGGGGTAGGAAATGAGCAGTTCTTC
TRBV6-5	TRBD1	TRBJ2-7	NA	CASSYFGTTGVGQYF	TGTGCCAGCAGTTACTTCGGGACAACAGGGGTAGGGCAGTACTTC
TRBV5-1	NA	TRBJ1-2	once	CASSSERDAYGYTF	TGCGCCAGCAGCTCGGAACGGGACGCCTATGGCTACACCTTC
TRBV7-2	NA	TRBJ2-5	many	CASSPNNFQETQYF	TGTGCCAGCAGCCCCAACAACTTCCAAGAGACCCAGTACTTC
TRBV7-9	TRBD1	TRBJ1-1	many	CASSSAGGSTRNTEAFF	TGTGCCAGCAGCTCGGCAGGGGGATCGACGAGGAACACTGAAGCTTTCTTT
TRBV5-1	NA	TRBJ1-2	NA	CASSPPAGAYGYTF	TGCGCCAGCAGCCCTCCGGCAGGGGCCTATGGCTACACCTTC
TRBV14	NA	TRBJ2-7	NA	CASSQDWLGEQYF	TGTGCCAGCAGCCAAGACTGGCTGGGCGAGCAGTACTTC
TRBV2	NA	TRBJ1-5	few	CASSQPGVRNQPQHF	TGTGCCAGCAGTCAACCAGGGGTGCGGAATCAGCCCCAGCATTTT
TRBV7-9	TRBD2	TRBJ2-7	NA	CASSSPTSGQPYEQYF	TGTGCCAGCAGCTCGCCGACTAGCGGGCAACCCTACGAGCAGTACTTC
TRBV6-5	NA	TRBJ2-7	many	CASSYSYKGEQYF	TGTGCCAGCAGTTACTCCTACAAAGGAGAGCAGTACTTC
TRBV4-1	TRBD1	TRBJ1-2	NA	CASSQITDRAGYTF	TGTGCCAGCAGCCAAATCACCGACAGGGCTGGCTACACCTTC
TRBV11-3	NA	TRBJ2-3	few	CASSSQRTDTQYF	TGTGCCAGCAGCTCCCAACGCACAGATACGCAGTATTTT
TRBV6-2/TRBV6-3	TRBD1	TRBJ1-5	many	CASTETGVGNQPQHF	TGTGCCAGCACCGAAACAGGGGTTGGCAATCAGCCCCAGCATTTT
TRBV29-1	TRBD1	TRBJ1-4	NA	CSVRTGGAPDEKLFF	TGCAGCGTTAGGACAGGGGGCGCCCCGGATGAAAAACTGTTTTTT
TRBV29-1	NA	TRBJ1-2	NA	CSVEVRGNRAPNYGYTF	TGCAGCGTTGAAGTTAGGGGGAACAGGGCTCCCAACTATGGCTACACCTTC
TRBV7-8	NA	TRBJ2-5	NA	CASSLIRGRETQYF	TGTGCCAGCAGCTTAATAAGGGGCCGGGAGACCCAGTACTTC
TRBV12-3/TRBV12-4	NA	TRBJ2-2	NA	CASTLTGPGELFF	TGTGCCAGCACCTTAACGGGCCCCGGGGAGCTGTTTTTT